A single sample gave rise to the 3 T cell receptor beta chains below, sequenced in a study of T cells in Graves' hyperthyroidism and ophthalmopathy. From RNA transcripts, TCR beta CDR3 regions were amplified. A set of HTBI primers served as the primers for a first-round RT-PCR of the TCR CDR3. Each CDR3 protein is one row after TCRdb ran MiXCR on the multiplex PCR reads. This sample has 800,000 or so distinct CDR3 sequences, with roughly 40% found just once. Sequenced: blood. The receptors shown here come from a man younger than 35 with Graves' hyperthyroidism.

This clonotype was found once. This may stem from a read error, because a much larger clone lies one nucleotide away. The chain uses TRBV12-3 or TRBV12-4 and TRBJ1-3; D unclear. CDR3 length equals 12 residues. Between the trimmed V and J ends, which lost 6 bases and 8 bases, there was a span of 11 bases. CDR3 DNA sequence: TGTGCCAGCAGAACAACGGGAGACACCATATATTTT. Protein product: CASRTTGDTIYF.

This clonotype was detected ten times or more. The gene calls are TRBV29-1 and TRBJ2-7; the match to TRBD2 covers 9 bases. V shed 3 bases, J shed 2 bases, and the junction held 5 bases outside the gene matches. CDR1 is SQVTM, CDR2 ANQGSEA, per germline. This CDR3 contains 14 residues. The CDR3 DNA reads as TGCAGCGTTGAGAAGGCGGGGGGGCCCTACGAGCAGTACTTC. Translation gives CSVEKAGGPYEQYF.

The J gene is TRBJ1-1, the V gene TRBV9, with unresolved D. The CDR3 has 14 amino acids. The V and J ends lost 2 bases and 0 bases respectively, with 8 bases between them. CDR1 is SGDLS, CDR2 YYNGEE, per germline. The CDR3 DNA sequence: TGTGCCAGCAGCGTTGTAGGGTTGAACACTGAAGCTTTCTTT. This gives the protein CASSVVGLNTEAFF.